One and the same sample provided the 21 T cell receptor beta chains below, sequenced in a study of spatial heterogeneity in lung cancer. Study-wide results and caveats: Tumor mutation counts were tracked by expanded intratumoral alpha and beta TCR counts.

TCRdb re-analysed the 5' RACE reads in MiXCR, keeping a single row per CDR3 protein. Among about 3,300 distinct CDR3 sequences listed, 15% to 20% were seen once. No antigen is known for these receptors. Time point: sample taken at primary tumor resection. This specimen consisted of lung tumor tissue, obtained at surgery. These receptor sequences come from a male donor with early-stage non-small cell lung cancer.

By share of the sample, this clonotype is medium-sized. This chain uses TRBV7-9 with TRBJ1-5, with D unclear. Trimming took off 1 base at V and 4 bases at J, with 5 bases between the two ends. The CDR3 runs 13 residues. Per germline, CDR1 SEHNR and CDR2 FQNEAQ (reference sequence). The CDR3, as DNA: TGTGCCAGCAGCTTAGGTCGGAATCAGCCCCAGCATTTT. Translated: CASSLGRNQPQHF.

This clonotype is medium-sized (0.01 to 0.1%) by share. This chain's CDR3 is CASSPYPRVRTPYEQYF. The CDR3, as DNA: TGTGCCAGCAGCCCGTACCCCAGGGTTAGAACCCCCTACGAGCAGTACTTC. The rearrangement joins TRBV28 to TRBJ2-7; a possible D gene is TRBD1 (5 bases). V lost 6 bases to trimming and J lost 2 bases, with 23 bases between them. The CDR3 has 17 amino acids. CDR1 and CDR2 (germline): MDHEN, SYDVKM.

Sample share makes this clonotype medium-sized. The chain combines TRBV29-1 with TRBJ2-3; 7 positions match TRBD1. This CDR3 spans 14 amino acids. The germline gives CDR1 SQVTM, CDR2 ANQGSEA. The V and J ends lost 5 bases and 0 bases, in that order; junction bases with no gene match: 5. CDR3 protein: CSVYTGASTDTQYF. The CDR3, as DNA: TGCAGCGTTTACACAGGGGCTAGCACAGATACGCAGTATTTT.

This clonotype is categorized as medium-sized. The V gene is TRBV6-2 or TRBV6-3, the J gene TRBJ2-7; D may correspond to TRBD1 or TRBD2 (5 bases each). V was trimmed by 2 bases and J by 6 bases, leaving 23 bases between them. Germline CDR1 and CDR2: MNHEY and SVGEGT. The CDR3 is 17 amino acids. CDR3 residues: CASSYGQGTSWSGEQYF. CDR3 nucleotide sequence: TGTGCCAGCAGTTACGGGCAAGGGACCTCTTGGAGCGGCGAGCAGTACTTC.

In nucleotides, the CDR3 is TGCAGTGCAAAGAGGGTCGGATCCCCCTACGAGCAGTACTTC. Translating it yields CSAKRVGSPYEQYF. This chain joins TRBV20-1 and TRBJ2-7, with D perhaps TRBD2 (5 bases). V gave up 6 bases and J gave up 2 bases, with 17 bases separating them. This CDR3 has 14 amino acids. Germline loops: CDR1 DFQATT, CDR2 SNEGSKA (reference sequence).

In its sample, this clonotype was seen a few times. V gene TRBV3-1 combines with J gene TRBJ2-3; no reliable D call. The CDR3 is made up of 14 amino acids. Trimming removed 4 bases at V and 0 bases at J, with 8 bases between. Germline values: CDR1 LGHDT, CDR2 YNNKEL (reference sequence). CDR3 amino acids: CASSRTDSTDTQYF. The DNA for the CDR3 is TGTGCCAGCAGCCGGACGGACAGCACAGATACGCAGTATTTT.

This clonotype was seen only a few times. The J gene is TRBJ2-7, the V gene TRBV12-3 or TRBV12-4, with D tentatively TRBD1 (6 bases). Trimming removed 6 bases at V and 5 bases at J, with 23 bases between. The CDR3 sequence is 16 residues long. The CDR3 DNA sequence: TGTGCCAGCAGCTTTGCTGGCTGGGACAAGGAGGACGAGCAGTACTTC. Its protein product is CASSFAGWDKEDEQYF.

The chain combines TRBV10-3 with TRBJ1-5; the D is unclear. Between the trimmed V and J ends, which lost 2 bases and 7 bases, there was a span of 6 bases. In germline, CDR1 is ENHRY, CDR2 SYGVKD. CDR3 length: 12 residues. CDR3 coding DNA: TGTGCCATCAGTGAGGGTGAACAGCCCCAGCATTTT. Its protein product is CAISEGEQPQHF.

By frequency in the sample, this clonotype is medium-sized. The chain links TRBV27 to TRBJ1-1, with D tentatively TRBD1 (6 bases). Trimming took 0 bases from V and 5 from J, leaving 13 bases between them. Germline V gene lookup returns CDR1 MNHEY and CDR2 SMNVEV (reference sequence). The CDR3 loop spans 15 amino acids. The CDR3, as DNA: TGTGCCAGCAGTTTATCCTGGGGGCGAGGAACTGAAGCTTTCTTT. Translating it yields CASSLSWGRGTEAFF.

The V gene is TRBV20-1, the J gene TRBJ2-1; D gene ambiguous. This CDR3 spans 12 amino acids. The V gene's germline CDR1 is DFQATT and CDR2 SNEGSKA (reference sequence). Trimming pared 0 bases from V and 10 bases from J, leaving 10 bases between. CDR3 region: CSARDGLHEQFF. Written as DNA, the CDR3 is TGCAGTGCTAGAGATGGTCTCCACGAGCAGTTCTTC.

This clonotype ranks as medium-sized (0.01 to 0.1%). This chain connects TRBV7-2 to TRBJ2-5, with 15 bases aligning to TRBD2. The CDR3 length is 17 residues. The J segment lost 2 bases and the V segment lost 2 bases, leaving 3 bases of the junction unmatched. Germline CDR1 SGHTA, CDR2 FQGNSA. CDR3 sequence (DNA): TGTGCCAGCAGCTTAAGAGGACTAGCGGGAGGGCAAGAGACCCAGTACTTC. It specifies CASSLRGLAGGQETQYF.

By proportion, this clonotype is medium-sized (0.01 to 0.1%). J is TRBJ2-7 and V is TRBV7-2; TRBD2 matches 15 bases. This CDR3 comprises 17 residues. From germline, CDR1 is SGHTA and CDR2 FQGNSA. The J segment lost 4 bases and the V segment lost 3 bases, leaving 7 bases of the junction unmatched. This CDR3 reads CASSFIPGLAGGYEQYF. The CDR3 region has the DNA TGTGCCAGCAGCTTCATACCAGGACTAGCGGGAGGGTACGAGCAGTACTTC.

This clonotype ranks as medium-sized (0.01 to 0.1%). The chain combines TRBV19 with TRBJ1-5, with 7 bases identical to TRBD1. Trimming at V came to 9 bases and at J to 3 bases, leaving 11 bases not matched to a gene. Germline lookup yields CDR1 LNHDA and CDR2 SQIVND (reference sequence). This CDR3 spans 15 amino acids. The CDR3 sequence: CASLPRGQYNQPQHF. In DNA form, the CDR3 reads TGTGCCAGCCTTCCGAGGGGACAGTACAATCAGCCCCAGCATTTT.

This clonotype has a handful of counts. V is TRBV5-6 and J is TRBJ2-3, with D perhaps TRBD2 (6 bases). Between the trimmed V and J ends, which lost 2 bases and 3 bases, there was a span of 19 bases. The CDR3 covers 17 residues. Germline CDR1 SGHDT, CDR2 YYEEEE. CDR3 bases: TGTGCCAGCAGCTTCTTTCGGGGGACGCCTGGGACAGATACGCAGTATTTT. This codes for CASSFFRGTPGTDTQYF.

This clonotype ranks as medium-sized (0.01 to 0.1%). This chain connects TRBV7-9 to TRBJ2-1; 14 bases fit TRBD2. This CDR3 spans 16 amino acids. CDR1 and CDR2 from the germline V gene are SEHNR and FQNEAQ (reference sequence). V shed 4 bases and J 10 bases; nucleotides not matched to a gene: 9. As DNA, the CDR3 is TGTGCCAGCAGCTCCAGGACTAGCGGGAGGAATATGGAGCAGTTCTTC. This translates into CASSSRTSGRNMEQFF.

This clonotype is medium-sized (0.01 to 0.1%) by share. This chain connects TRBV20-1 to TRBJ2-7; 7 nucleotides match TRBD1. Germline V gene lookup returns CDR1 DFQATT and CDR2 SNEGSKA (reference sequence). The junction had 4 bases not matched to a gene; V was cut back by 5 bases and J by 6 bases. There are 11 residues in the CDR3. CDR3 sequence (DNA): TGCAGTGCTGACAGGGTTCGCGAGCAGTACTTC. Protein sequence: CSADRVREQYF.

The chain uses TRBV25-1 and TRBJ1-5, with 10 positions matching TRBD1. Germline CDR1 and CDR2: MGHDK and SYGVNS. V shed 9 bases, J shed 3 bases, and the junction held 5 bases outside the gene matches. The CDR3 totals 14 residues. In DNA form, the CDR3 reads TGTGCCAGGGGACAGGGGTGTATCAATCAGCCCCAGCATTTT. Protein sequence: CARGQGCINQPQHF.

This chain joins TRBV3-1 and TRBJ2-5, with 14 bases that match TRBD2. The CDR3 covers 17 residues. Germline V gives CDR1 LGHDT, CDR2 YNNKEL (reference sequence). The J segment lost 1 base and the V segment lost 4 bases, leaving 5 bases of the junction unmatched. The CDR3, as DNA: TGTGCCAGCAGCCGATTGACTAGCGGGGGGGTCCAAGAGACCCAGTACTTC. Its protein product is CASSRLTSGGVQETQYF.

This clonotype qualifies as medium-sized (0.01 to 0.1%). The chain couples TRBV4-2 to TRBJ2-3, with D maybe TRBD1 (6 bases). CDR3 length: 15 amino acids. The V end lost 3 bases, the J end lost 7 bases, and 17 bases lay between the germline ends. Germline CDR1 reads LGHNA; CDR2 reads YNFKEQ. The CDR3 DNA reads as TGTGCCAGCAGCCAGAGGACAGATCCCCGCCATACGCAGTATTTT. It is translated as CASSQRTDPRHTQYF.

About this clonotype: The germline gene is not matched at one end of the junction; a read error may be the cause. The CDR3 region is CASSLGPPLVGSF. DNA of the CDR3: TGTGCCAGCAGCTTAGGCCCCCCTCTAGTGGGCTCCTTC. This sequence joins TRBV7-9 and TRBJ2-1; D is ambiguous. Germline V gene data show CDR1 as SEHNR and CDR2 as FQNEAQ (reference sequence). There are 13 residues in the CDR3.

A few counts support this clonotype. The chain joins TRBV5-4 to TRBJ2-5, with 9 bases that match TRBD2. Trimming took 0 bases from V and 5 from J; bases not matched to a gene: 2. Germline CDR1 and CDR2: SGHNT and YYREEE (reference sequence). The CDR3 totals 14 residues. The CDR3 region has the DNA TGTGCCAGCAGCTTGGCCCTAGCGGGGGAGACCCAGTACTTC. The encoded protein is CASSLALAGETQYF.